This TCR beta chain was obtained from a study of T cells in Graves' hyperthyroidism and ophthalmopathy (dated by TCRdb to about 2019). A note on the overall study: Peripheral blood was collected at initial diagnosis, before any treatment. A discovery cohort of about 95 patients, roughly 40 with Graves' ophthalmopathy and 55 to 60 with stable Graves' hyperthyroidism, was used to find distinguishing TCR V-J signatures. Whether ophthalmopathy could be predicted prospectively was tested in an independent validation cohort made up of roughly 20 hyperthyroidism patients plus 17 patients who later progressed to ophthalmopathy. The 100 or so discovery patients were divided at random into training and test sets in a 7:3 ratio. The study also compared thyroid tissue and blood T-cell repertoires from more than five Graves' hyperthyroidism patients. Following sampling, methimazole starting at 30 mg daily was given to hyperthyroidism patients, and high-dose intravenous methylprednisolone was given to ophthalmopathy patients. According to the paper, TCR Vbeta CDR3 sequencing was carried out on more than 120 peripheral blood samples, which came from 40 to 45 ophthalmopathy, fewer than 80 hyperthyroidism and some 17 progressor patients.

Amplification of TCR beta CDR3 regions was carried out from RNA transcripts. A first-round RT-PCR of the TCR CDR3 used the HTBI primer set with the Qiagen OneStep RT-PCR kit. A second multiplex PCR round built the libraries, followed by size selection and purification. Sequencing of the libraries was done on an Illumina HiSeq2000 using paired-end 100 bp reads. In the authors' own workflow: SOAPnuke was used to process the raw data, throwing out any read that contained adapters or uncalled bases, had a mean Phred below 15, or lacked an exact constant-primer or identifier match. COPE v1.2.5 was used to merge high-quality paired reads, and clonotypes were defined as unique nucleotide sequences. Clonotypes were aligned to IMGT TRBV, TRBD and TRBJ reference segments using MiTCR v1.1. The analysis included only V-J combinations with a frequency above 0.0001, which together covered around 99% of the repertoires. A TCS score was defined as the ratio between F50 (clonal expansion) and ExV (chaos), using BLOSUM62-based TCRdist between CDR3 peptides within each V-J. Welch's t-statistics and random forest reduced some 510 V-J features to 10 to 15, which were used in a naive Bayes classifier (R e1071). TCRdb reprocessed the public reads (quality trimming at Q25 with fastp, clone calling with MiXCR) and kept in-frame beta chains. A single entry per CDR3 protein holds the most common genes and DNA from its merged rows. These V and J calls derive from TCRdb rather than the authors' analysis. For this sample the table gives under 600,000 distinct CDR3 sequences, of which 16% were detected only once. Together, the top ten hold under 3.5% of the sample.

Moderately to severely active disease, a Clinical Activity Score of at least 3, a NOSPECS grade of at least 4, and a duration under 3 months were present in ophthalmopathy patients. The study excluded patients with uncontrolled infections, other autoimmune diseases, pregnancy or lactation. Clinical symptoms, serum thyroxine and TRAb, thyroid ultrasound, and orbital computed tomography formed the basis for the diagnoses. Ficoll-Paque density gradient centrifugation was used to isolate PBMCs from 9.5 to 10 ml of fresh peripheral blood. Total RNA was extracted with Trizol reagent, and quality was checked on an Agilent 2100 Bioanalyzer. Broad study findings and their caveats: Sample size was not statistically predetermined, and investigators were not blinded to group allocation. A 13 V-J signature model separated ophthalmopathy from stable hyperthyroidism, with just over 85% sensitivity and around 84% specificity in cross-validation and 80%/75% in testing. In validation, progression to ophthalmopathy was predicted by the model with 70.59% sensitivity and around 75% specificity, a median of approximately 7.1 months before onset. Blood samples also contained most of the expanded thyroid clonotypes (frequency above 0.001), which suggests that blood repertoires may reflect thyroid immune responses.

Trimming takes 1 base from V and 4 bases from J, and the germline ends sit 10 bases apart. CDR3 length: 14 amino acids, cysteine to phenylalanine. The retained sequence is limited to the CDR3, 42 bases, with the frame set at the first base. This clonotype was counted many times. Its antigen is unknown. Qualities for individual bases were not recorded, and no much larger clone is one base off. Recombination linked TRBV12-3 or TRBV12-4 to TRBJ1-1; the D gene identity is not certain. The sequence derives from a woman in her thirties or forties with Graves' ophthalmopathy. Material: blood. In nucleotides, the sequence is TGTGCCAGCAGTTTAGACTATCGGGGCACTGAAGCTTTCTTT. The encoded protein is CASSLDYRGTEAFF.